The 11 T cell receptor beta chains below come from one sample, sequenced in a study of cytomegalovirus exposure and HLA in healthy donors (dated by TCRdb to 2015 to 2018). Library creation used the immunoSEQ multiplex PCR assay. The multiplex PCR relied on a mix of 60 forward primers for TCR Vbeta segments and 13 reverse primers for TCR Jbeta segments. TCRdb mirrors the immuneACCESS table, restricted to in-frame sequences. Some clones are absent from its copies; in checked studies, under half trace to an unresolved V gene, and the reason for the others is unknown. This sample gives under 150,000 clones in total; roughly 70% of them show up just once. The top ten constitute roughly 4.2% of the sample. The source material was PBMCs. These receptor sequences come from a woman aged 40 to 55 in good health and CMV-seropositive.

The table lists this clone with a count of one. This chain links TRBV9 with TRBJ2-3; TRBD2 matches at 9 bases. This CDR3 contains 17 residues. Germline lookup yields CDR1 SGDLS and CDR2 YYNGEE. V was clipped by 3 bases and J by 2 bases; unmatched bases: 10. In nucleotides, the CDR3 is TGTGCCAGCAGCGGGACTGGTAGCGGGAGAAACACAGATACGCAGTATTTT. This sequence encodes CASSGTGSGRNTDTQYF. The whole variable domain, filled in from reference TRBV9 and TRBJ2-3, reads DSGVTQTPKHLITATGQRVTLRCSPRSGDLSVYWYQQSLDQGLQFLIQYYNGEERAKGNILERFSAQQFPDLHSELNLSSLELGDSALYFCASSGTGSGRNTDTQYFGPGTRLTVL.

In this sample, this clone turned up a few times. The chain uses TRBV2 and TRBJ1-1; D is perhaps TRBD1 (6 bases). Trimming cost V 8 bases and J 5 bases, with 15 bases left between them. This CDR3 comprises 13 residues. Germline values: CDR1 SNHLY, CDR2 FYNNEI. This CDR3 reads CASSRGGTTEAFF. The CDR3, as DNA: TGTGCCAGCTCGAGGGGGGGCACGACTGAAGCTTTCTTT.

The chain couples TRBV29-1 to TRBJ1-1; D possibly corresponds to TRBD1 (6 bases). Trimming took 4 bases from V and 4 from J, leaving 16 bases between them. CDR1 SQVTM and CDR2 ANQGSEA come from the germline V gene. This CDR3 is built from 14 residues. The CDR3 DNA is TGCAGCGTTGCATCACTAGGGGGAGTCACTGAAGCTTTCTTT. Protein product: CSVASLGGVTEAFF.

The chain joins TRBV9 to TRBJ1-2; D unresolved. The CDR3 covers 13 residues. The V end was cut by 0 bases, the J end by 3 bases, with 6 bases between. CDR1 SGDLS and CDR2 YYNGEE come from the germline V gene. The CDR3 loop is CASSVGGDYGYTF. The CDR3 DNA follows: TGTGCCAGCAGCGTAGGCGGGGACTATGGCTACACCTTC.

CDR3 amino acids: CASSPVAGEPQETQYF. CDR3 DNA: TGCGCCAGCAGCCCCGTAGCGGGAGAACCCCAAGAGACCCAGTACTTC. The V gene is TRBV4-1, the J gene TRBJ2-5; TRBD2 matches at 9 bases. The ends lost 4 bases at V and 1 base at J; junction bases unmatched: 7. Germline values: CDR1 MGHRA, CDR2 YSYEKL. The length of the CDR3 is 16 residues.

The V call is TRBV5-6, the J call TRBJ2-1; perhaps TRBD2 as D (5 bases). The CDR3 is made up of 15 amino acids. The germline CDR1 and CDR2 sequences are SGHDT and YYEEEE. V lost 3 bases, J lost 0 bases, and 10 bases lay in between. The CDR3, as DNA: TGTGCCAGCAGCTCTCTAGCAGCCTCCTACAATGAGCAGTTCTTC. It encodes CASSSLAASYNEQFF.

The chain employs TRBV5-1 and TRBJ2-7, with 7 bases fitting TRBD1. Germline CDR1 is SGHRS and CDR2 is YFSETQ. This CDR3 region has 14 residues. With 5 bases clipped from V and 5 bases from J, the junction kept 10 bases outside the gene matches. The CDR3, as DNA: TGCGCCAGCAGGGGTGATAAGGGGGCGGACGAGCAGTACTTC. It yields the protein CASRGDKGADEQYF.

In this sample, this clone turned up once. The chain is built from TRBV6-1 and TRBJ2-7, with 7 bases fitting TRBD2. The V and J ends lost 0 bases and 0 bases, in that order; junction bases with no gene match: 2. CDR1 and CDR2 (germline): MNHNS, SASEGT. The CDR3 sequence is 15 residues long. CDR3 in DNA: TGTGCCAGCAGTGAAGCGCCTAGCGGCTCCTACGAGCAGTACTTC. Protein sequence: CASSEAPSGSYEQYF.

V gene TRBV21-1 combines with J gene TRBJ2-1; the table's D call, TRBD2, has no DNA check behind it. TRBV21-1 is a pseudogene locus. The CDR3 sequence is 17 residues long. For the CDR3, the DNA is TGTGCCAGCAGCCCTGTCGGGGCGGGAGGCCAATACAATGAGCAGTTCTTC. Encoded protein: CASSPVGAGGQYNEQFF.

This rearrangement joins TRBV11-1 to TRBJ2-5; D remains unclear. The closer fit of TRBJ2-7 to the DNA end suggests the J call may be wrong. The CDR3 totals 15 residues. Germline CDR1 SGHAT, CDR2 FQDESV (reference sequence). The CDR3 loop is CASSLAGRSSYEQYF. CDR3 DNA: TGTGCCAGCAGCTTAGCGGGCAGAAGCTCCTACGAGCAGTACTTC.

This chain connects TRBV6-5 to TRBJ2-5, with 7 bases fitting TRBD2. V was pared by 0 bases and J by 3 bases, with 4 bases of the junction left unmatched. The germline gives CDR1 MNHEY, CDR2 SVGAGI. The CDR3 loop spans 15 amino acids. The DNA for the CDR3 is TGTGCCAGCAGTTACTCGCGGGAGAGGGAAGAGACCCAGTACTTC. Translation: CASSYSREREETQYF.